This T cell receptor (beta chain) emerged from a study of blood T cell repertoires in COVID-19. Study background: Sources were T cells, B-cell-depleted T cells, or PBMCs; the material itself was cDNA or gDNA.

This clone is a singleton in its sample. The authors' processing: For nucleated cells, counts were estimated from reference gene primer amplification. Here immunoSEQ multiplex PCR was the method, and the copy in TCRdb shows in-frame clones only, minus some. That table is the source of V, J and clone size, and D and trimming were worked out from the DNA. The sample lists a few hundred thousand clones, approximately 80% occurring once. V trimming: 5 bases; J trimming: 7 bases; junction bases outside the gene matches: 3. Germline CDR1 reads SGHTA; CDR2 reads FQGTGA. The length of the CDR3 is 15 residues.

This clonotype was sampled from a woman younger than 30 with acute or convalescent COVID-19. The chain has TRBV7-3 and TRBJ1-6, with 12 bases aligning to TRBD1. The sample was peripheral blood. The CDR3 sequence: CASSPGTGGNSPLHF. The CDR3 DNA reads as TGTGCCAGCAGCCCAGGGACAGGGGGCAATTCACCCCTCCACTTT.